A selection of T cell receptor beta chains follows, all from one sample in a study of blood T cell repertoires in COVID-19. The table came from immunoSEQ multiplex PCR; TCRdb's copy has only in-frame clones and leaves some out. The data show a few hundred thousand clones, around 82% seen once. Sequencing input: peripheral blood. Receptors originate from a person aged 65-85 years with COVID-19, enrolled during active disease. The CDR3 runs from the conserved cysteine through the conserved F or W. The D gene is left open where the match is weak. Clone size appears in some rows only: once, few, many, or a class for an expanded clone.

CASSQDVAGGLKTEAFF	TGCGCCAGCAGCCAAGACGTCGCAGGGGGATTGAAAACTGAAGCTTTCTTT	TRBV4-3	TRBD1	-	TRBJ1-1
CASSSPSGTSGGEQFF	TGTGCCAGCAGCTCGCCTAGCGGGACTAGCGGGGGTGAGCAGTTCTTC	TRBV11-2	TRBD2	-	TRBJ2-1
CASSPGTSPTAEQYF	TGTGCCAGCAGCCCCGGGACTAGCCCCACCGCAGAGCAGTACTTC	TRBV2	TRBD2	few	TRBJ2-7
CASSLDRGNQPQHF	TGTGCCAGCAGCCTAGACAGGGGCAATCAGCCCCAGCATTTT	TRBV7-2	TRBD1	few	TRBJ1-5
CASSQDLPTSTKNIQYF	TGCGCCAGCAGCCAAGATTTACCTACCTCCACCAAAAACATTCAGTACTTC	TRBV4-3	-	-	TRBJ2-4
CASSSYDEQFF	TGTGCCAGCAGCTCTTATGATGAGCAGTTCTTC	TRBV5-8	-	once	TRBJ2-1
CASSVRGSNNEQFF	TGTGCCAGCAGCGTAAGGGGGAGTAACAATGAGCAGTTCTTC	TRBV9	-	few	TRBJ2-1
CASSLSDFGGGEQYF	TGTGCCAGCAGCTTATCGGACTTCGGGGGGGGCGAGCAGTACTTC	TRBV7-6	TRBD2	-	TRBJ2-7
CASRRGTTGKHGYTF	TGTGCCAGCAGAAGGGGAACAACAGGGAAGCATGGCTACACCTTC	TRBV25-1	-	-	TRBJ1-2
CASSEGPEGGKNIQYF	TGTGCCAGCAGTGAAGGCCCCGAGGGAGGCAAAAACATTCAGTACTTC	TRBV2	-	-	TRBJ2-4
CAVGVLSPEPQHF	TGTGCCGTTGGTGTGCTCTCCCCGGAGCCCCAGCATTTT	TRBV28	-	-	TRBJ1-5
CASSGTGRNEQYF	TGTGCCAGCAGCGGGACAGGGCGGAACGAGCAGTACTTC	TRBV12-3/TRBV12-4	TRBD1	few	TRBJ2-7
CASSSRTFSTGELFF	TGTGCCAGCAGTTCGAGGACTTTCTCCACCGGGGAGCTGTTTTTT	TRBV28	-	-	TRBJ2-2
CAISRGSQGSGELFF	TGTGCCATCAGTAGGGGGTCCCAGGGGTCCGGGGAGCTGTTTTTT	TRBV10-3	-	-	TRBJ2-2
CASSIAVGAYYEQYF	TGTGCCAGTAGTATAGCGGTCGGAGCATACTACGAGCAGTACTTC	TRBV19	-	-	TRBJ2-7
CASSVLSGGGPGQFF	TGTGCCAGCAGCGTTCTGAGCGGCGGGGGGCCAGGTCAGTTCTTC	TRBV9	TRBD2	-	TRBJ2-1
CASSQDLAQGARNIQYF	TGCGCCAGCAGCCAAGACCTCGCGCAGGGGGCGAGGAACATTCAGTACTTC	TRBV4-3	TRBD1	once	TRBJ2-4
CASSVTGFVNTEAFF	TGTGCCAGCAGCGTAACAGGGTTTGTGAACACTGAAGCTTTCTTT	TRBV9	-	once	TRBJ1-1
CASSQFRDYVDEQFF	TGTGCCAGCAGCCAATTCCGGGACTATGTGGATGAGCAGTTCTTC	TRBV3-1/TRBV3-2	TRBD2	-	TRBJ2-1
CASSSIAGEQFF	TGTGCCAGCAGTTCCATAGCGGGGGAGCAGTTCTTC	TRBV12-3/TRBV12-4	TRBD2	-	TRBJ2-1
CATSRYPGTSGGAETQYF	TGTGCCACCAGCAGATACCCCGGGACTAGCGGGGGCGCGGAGACCCAGTACTTC	TRBV15	TRBD2	-	TRBJ2-5
CASSVETTYNEQFF	TGTGCCAGCAGTGTTGAGACTACCTACAATGAGCAGTTCTTC	TRBV6-4	-	-	TRBJ2-1
CASSPSGVGYF	TGTGCCAGCAGCCCTAGCGGGGTTGGATACTTC	TRBV11-3	TRBD2	-	TRBJ2-4
CASGQGQRNQPQHF	TGTGCCAGCGGGCAGGGGCAGCGCAATCAGCCCCAGCATTTT	TRBV6-5	-	-	TRBJ1-5
CASRVGHQNTEAFF	TGCGCCAGCAGAGTCGGACACCAGAACACTGAAGCTTTCTTT	TRBV5-1	-	-	TRBJ1-1
CASSLLQGLNYGYTF	TGTGCCAGCAGTTTACTACAGGGCCTTAACTATGGCTACACCTTC	TRBV28	-	-	TRBJ1-2
CASSLTGMGTTNEKLFF	TGTGCCAGCAGTTTAACAGGGATGGGAACAACTAATGAAAAACTGTTTTTT	TRBV28	-	-	TRBJ1-4
CASSPPDSRYEQYF	TGTGCCAGCAGCCCCCCGGACAGCCGATACGAGCAGTACTTC	TRBV9	-	-	TRBJ2-7
CASSSYRGSETQYF	TGTGCCAGCAGTAGCTACAGGGGCTCGGAGACCCAGTACTTC	TRBV28	TRBD1	-	TRBJ2-5
CASSLTGQSLQSPLHF	TGTGCCAGCAGCTTAACGGGACAAAGTCTACAATCACCCCTCCACTTT	TRBV7-3	-	-	TRBJ1-6
CATSRDRGRDYGYTF	TGTGCCACCAGCAGAGACAGGGGGCGAGACTATGGCTACACCTTC	TRBV15	TRBD1	-	TRBJ1-2
CATSDWLAETRTDTQYF	TGTGCCACCAGTGATTGGCTAGCGGAGACCCGCACAGATACGCAGTATTTT	TRBV24-1	TRBD2	-	TRBJ2-3
CASSLVQGSNQPQHF	TGTGCCAGCAGCTTAGTACAGGGCAGCAATCAGCCCCAGCATTTT	TRBV7-2	-	once	TRBJ1-5
CASSKTDRSEQYF	TGTGCCAGCAGTAAGACGGACAGGTCTGAGCAGTACTTC	TRBV6-2/TRBV6-3	TRBD1	-	TRBJ2-7
CASSRIAGTSHYEQYF	TGTGCCAGCAGCCGTATAGCGGGAACCTCCCACTACGAGCAGTACTTC	TRBV11-2	TRBD2	-	TRBJ2-7
CASSLSGTGVGDTQYF	TGTGCCAGCAGCTTATCCGGGACAGGGGTTGGAGATACGCAGTATTTT	TRBV7-9	TRBD1	-	TRBJ2-3
CATSVGPSQETQYF	TGTGCCACCAGCGTCGGCCCTAGTCAAGAGACCCAGTACTTC	TRBV15	-	-	TRBJ2-5
CASSLRVASGSRFTQYF	TGTGCCAGTAGCCTAAGGGTGGCTAGCGGGAGCAGGTTCACGCAGTATTTT	TRBV19	TRBD2	-	TRBJ2-3